These 11 T cell receptor beta chains were sequenced from one sample in a study of cytomegalovirus exposure and HLA in healthy donors. Use of 60 Vbeta and 13 Jbeta primers characterized the PCR. Only in-frame clones appear in the TCRdb table, and some are missing; sequencing was by immunoSEQ multiplex PCR. The table includes more than 65,000 clones, over 60% detected once. Sample: PBMCs. The receptors derive from a female donor in good health and CMV-seronegative.

This chain connects TRBV27 to TRBJ1-2; tentative D call: TRBD1 (5 bases). V shed 6 bases and J shed 7 bases, with 15 bases lying between them. The CDR3 is 13 residues long. Germline CDR1 reads MNHEY; CDR2 reads SMNVEV (reference sequence). The DNA of the CDR3 is TGTGCCAGCAGACTTTCGGGGGAAGGTGGCTACACCTTC. Translating gives CASRLSGEGGYTF.

The rearrangement links TRBV27 to TRBJ1-1; D is possibly TRBD1 (6 bases). The CDR3 runs to 16 residues. V was trimmed by 5 bases and J by 0 bases, leaving 16 bases between them. The germline V gene has CDR1 MNHEY and CDR2 SMNVEV (reference sequence). CDR3 in DNA: TGTGCCAGCAGTCAAAGGGGGATGCGGGTGAACACTGAAGCTTTCTTT. Its translation: CASSQRGMRVNTEAFF.

The chain uses TRBV6-1 and TRBJ1-5; 9 nucleotides line up with TRBD1. The CDR3 is 14 residues long. Germline V gives CDR1 MNHNS, CDR2 SASEGT. With V trimmed by 6 bases and J by 7 bases, 7 bases remained unmatched. The CDR3 coding sequence is TGTGCCAGCAGCCCGGGACAGGGCCTACAGCCCCAGCATTTT. Protein product: CASSPGQGLQPQHF.

The CDR3 nucleotides read TGTGCCAGCAGCCCCACCCGAGGGAGGGGGGAGCAGTACTTC. Translation: CASSPTRGRGEQYF. The gene calls are TRBV11-2 and TRBJ2-7, with a weak D call TRBD2 (7 bases). The CDR3 has 14 amino acids. Germline CDR1 is SGHAT and CDR2 is FQNNGV. Trimming cost V 5 bases and J 7 bases, with 18 bases left between them.

The J gene is TRBJ2-7, the V gene TRBV5-1; possible D gene TRBD2, 6 bases. V was cut by 3 bases and J by 0 bases, with 16 bases left in between. Germline V gene lookup returns CDR1 SGHRS and CDR2 YFSETQ. The CDR3 is 16 amino acids. CDR3 loop: CASSWGDGSRSYEQYF. The CDR3 DNA reads TGCGCCAGCAGCTGGGGGGACGGAAGTCGCTCCTACGAGCAGTACTTC.

The V and J genes are TRBV7-8 and TRBJ2-2; D possibly corresponds to TRBD1 (5 bases). The CDR3 has 14 amino acids. V was clipped by 5 bases and J by 13 bases, with 20 bases between them. Germline V gene lookup returns CDR1 SGHVS and CDR2 FQNEAQ. Written as DNA, the CDR3 is TGTGCCAGCAGCCCCCCCCCGACAGTCAAGGTGCTGTTTTTT. It codes for CASSPPPTVKVLFF.

The chain links TRBV19 to TRBJ2-5; D is uncertain. With 1 base removed from V and 2 bases from J, the gap between germline ends came to 11 bases. Germline assignment: CDR1 LNHDA and CDR2 SQIVND (reference sequence). The CDR3 is 15 amino acids. The CDR3 region is CASSIGSLYQETQYF. CDR3 DNA sequence: TGTGCCAGTAGTATAGGGTCCCTCTATCAAGAGACCCAGTACTTC.

The V call is TRBV19, the J call TRBJ2-3, with TRBD2 identical over 13 bases. Germline lookup yields CDR1 LNHDA and CDR2 SQIVND (reference sequence). The CDR3 consists of 16 residues. V was clipped by 1 base and J by 3 bases; unmatched bases: 1. CDR3 region: CASSIGTSGGTDTQYF. In DNA, the CDR3 is TGTGCCAGTAGTATAGGGACTAGCGGGGGTACAGATACGCAGTATTTT. Combining the CDR3 with reference TRBV19 and TRBJ2-3 gives the whole variable domain DGGITQSPKYLFRKEGQNVTLSCEQNLNHDAMYWYRQDPGQGLRLIYYSQIVNDFQKGDIAEGYSVSREKKESFPLTVTSAQKNPTAFYLCASSIGTSGGTDTQYFGPGTRLTVL.

This chain joins TRBV5-4 and TRBJ2-3; D is unresolved. Germline loops: CDR1 SGHNT, CDR2 YYREEE (reference sequence). This CDR3 has 15 amino acids. The V end was cut by 6 bases, the J end by 2 bases, with 16 bases between. The CDR3 region has the DNA TGTGCCAGCACCCCAAATACCCAGTACACAGATACGCAGTATTTT. Translated, it gives CASTPNTQYTDTQYF.

This chain links TRBV5-4 with TRBJ2-5, with 12 bases that match TRBD2. CDR1 is SGHNT, CDR2 YYREEE, per germline (reference sequence). This CDR3 is 18 amino acids long. V lost 4 bases to trimming and J lost 5 bases; unmatched junction nucleotides: 15. DNA of the CDR3: TGTGCCAGCAGCCCAGATCTAGCGGGAGGGTCCAGTCGGGAGACCCAGTACTTC. Translated: CASSPDLAGGSSRETQYF.

The chain couples TRBV12-5 to TRBJ1-3, with D possibly matching TRBD1 (6 bases). From germline, CDR1 is LGHNT and CDR2 FRNRAP. The CDR3 runs 15 residues. V lost 1 base, J lost 11 bases, and 18 bases lay in between. The CDR3 DNA reads TGTGCTAGTGGTTTGGGGACAGCTAACCTAAAGTCCATATATTTT. Its protein is CASGLGTANLKSIYF.